Included here is one T cell receptor (beta chain) sequence, with context. Its antigen is still unknown. The sample comes from a study of CXCR3-negative and CXCR3-positive naive CD8 T cells. 5' RACE with UMI labels generated the TRB cDNA libraries. Each CDR3 protein gets one entry in TCRdb, which reprocessed the 5' RACE reads and gives no DNA. The sample data list around 81,000 distinct CDR3 sequences. Findings and caveats of the study: Diversity ran similarly high across both naive subsets but far lower in memory CD8+ cells. Similar TRBV-TRBJ usage was seen in naive cells (both CXCR3-negative and CXCR3-positive), but memory cells differed.

The CDR3 runs 15 residues. Germline V gene sequence: CDR1 MDHEN, CDR2 SYDVKM. The chain has TRBV28 and TRBJ2-3; TCRdb outputs TRBD2, but without DNA this stays unchecked. This sequence originates from a human donor in good health. Some clones in this sample may be carry-over from other donors' samples. Sequenced material: naive CXCR3- CD8+ T cells from blood. The subset denotes: CD45RO-CCR7+CD27+CD95- naive CD8+ T cells lacking CXCR3 (TNR3-). CDR3 in amino acids: CASGRLAGSTDTQYF. Full variable domain (rest looked up from reference TRBV28 and TRBJ2-3): DVKVTQSSRYLVKRTGEKVFLECVQDMDHENMFWYRQDPGLGLRLIYFSYDVKMKEKGDIPEGYSVSREKKERFSLILESASTNQTSMYLCASGRLAGSTDTQYFGPGTRLTVL.